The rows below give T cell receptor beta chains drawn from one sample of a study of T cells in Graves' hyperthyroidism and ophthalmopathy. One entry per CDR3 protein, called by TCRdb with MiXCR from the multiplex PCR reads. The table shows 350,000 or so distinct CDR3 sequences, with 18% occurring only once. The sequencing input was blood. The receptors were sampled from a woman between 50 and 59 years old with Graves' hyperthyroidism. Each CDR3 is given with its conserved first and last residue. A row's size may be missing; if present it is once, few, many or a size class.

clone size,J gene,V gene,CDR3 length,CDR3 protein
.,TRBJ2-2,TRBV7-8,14,CASSSPSNTGELFF
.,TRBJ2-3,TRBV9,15,CASSAGPGGTDTQYF
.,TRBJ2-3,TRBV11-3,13,CASSFRRTDTQYF
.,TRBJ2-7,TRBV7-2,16,CASSARTGLKTYEQYF
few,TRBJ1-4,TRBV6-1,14,CASSPDGVRKKLFF
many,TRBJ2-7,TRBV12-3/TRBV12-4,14,CASSSGQGADEQYF
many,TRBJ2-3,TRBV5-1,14,CASSAHWVTDTQYF
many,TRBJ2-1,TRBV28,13,CASSLAENNEQFF
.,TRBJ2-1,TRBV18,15,CASSFTGTGSTEQFF
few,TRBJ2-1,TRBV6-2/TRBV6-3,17,CASSYSISRGGTNEQFF
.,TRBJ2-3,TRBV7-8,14,CASTQRGPTDTQYF
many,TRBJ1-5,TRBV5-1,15,CASSLTGNSNQPQHF
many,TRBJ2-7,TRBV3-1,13,CASSHGHRYEQYF
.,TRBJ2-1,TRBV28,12,CASSGQANEQFF
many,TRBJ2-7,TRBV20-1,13,CSARAGHSYEQYF
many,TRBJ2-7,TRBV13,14,CASSPTLTSYEQYF
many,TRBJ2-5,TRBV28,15,CASSTRGAYKETQYF
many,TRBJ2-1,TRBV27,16,CASSLASTSSYNEQFF
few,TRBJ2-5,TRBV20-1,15,CSANRRTGGMETQYF
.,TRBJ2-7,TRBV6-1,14,CASSRVDGSYEQYF
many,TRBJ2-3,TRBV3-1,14,CASSYGRITDTQYF
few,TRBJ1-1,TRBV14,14,CASSQIGTNTEAFF
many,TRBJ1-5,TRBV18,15,CASSPPSDTQGPQHF
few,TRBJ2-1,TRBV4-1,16,CASSQGDSSSYNEQFF
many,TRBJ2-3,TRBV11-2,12,CASSLAKDTQYF
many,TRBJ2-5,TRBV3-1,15,CASSWTSGLEETQYF
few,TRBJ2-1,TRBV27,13,CASSLKGVHEQFF
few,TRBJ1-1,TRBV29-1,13,CSVIGGAGTEAFF
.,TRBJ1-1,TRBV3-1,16,CASSQDMGAVSAEAFF
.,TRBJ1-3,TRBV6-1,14,CASSDNRGGNTIYF
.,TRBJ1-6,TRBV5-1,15,CASSPSTGRNSPLHF
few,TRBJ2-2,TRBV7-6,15,CASSLFGGNTGELFF
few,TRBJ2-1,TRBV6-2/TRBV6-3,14,CASRASGAYNEQFF
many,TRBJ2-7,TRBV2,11,CASRTGREQYF
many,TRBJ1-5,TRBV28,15,CASSFSGDSNQPQHF
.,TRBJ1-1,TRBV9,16,CASSAFPRGMNTEAFF
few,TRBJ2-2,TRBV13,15,CASSSNRGVGGELFF
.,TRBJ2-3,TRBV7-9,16,CASSLERQLRIDTQYF
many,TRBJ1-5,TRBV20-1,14,CSALTGRNAEPQHF
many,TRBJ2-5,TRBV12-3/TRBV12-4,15,CASSQDKVGWETQYF
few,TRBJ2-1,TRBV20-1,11,CSAPSYNEQFF
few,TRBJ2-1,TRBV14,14,CASSQDMGYNEQFF
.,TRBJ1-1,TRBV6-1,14,CASSGEGRYTEALF
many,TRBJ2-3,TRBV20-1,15,CSARRTHSSTDTQYF
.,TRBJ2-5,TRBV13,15,CASSPTTKRRETQYF
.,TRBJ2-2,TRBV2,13,CASSWGDTGELFF
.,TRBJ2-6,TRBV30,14,CAWSTGSGANVLTF
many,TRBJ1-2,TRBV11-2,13,CASSSNGGYGYTF
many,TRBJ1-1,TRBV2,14,CADTAKSMNTEAFF